The source of this T cell receptor beta chain is a study of blood T cells in healthy people across ages. CDR3 length: 18 residues. From germline, CDR1 is MGHRA and CDR2 YSYEKL. V was trimmed by 0 bases and J by 5 bases, leaving 22 bases between them. This clonotype came up a few times. Primers used in a second PCR of roughly 6 to 11 cycles were a sample-barcoded 5' primer and a J-beta primer mix. TCRdb re-called the 5' RACE reads with MiXCR, one entry per CDR3 protein. This table holds fewer than 1,200,000 distinct CDR3 sequences, about 23% found once. The same data also went into a second study, on T cells of mothers and their children.

The sequence derives from a girl aged 2 to 9 in good health. Sequenced input: blood. The rearrangement uses TRBV4-1 and TRBJ2-5; D is perhaps TRBD2 (5 bases). This CDR3 is CASSQEARRLPGRETQYF. In nucleotides, the CDR3 is TGCGCCAGCAGCCAAGAAGCTCGGAGGTTACCGGGCAGGGAGACCCAGTACTTC.